A single sample gave rise to the 19 T cell receptor beta chains below, sequenced in a study of graft-versus-host responses after intestinal transplantation. Sequenced by immunoSEQ multiplex PCR; TCRdb stores in-frame clones only, minus some. Of 35,000 to 45,000 clones in the sample, over 85% were seen once. Specimen: PBMCs, collected 700 to 750 days after intestinal transplantation. Receptors were obtained from a human patient who received an intestinal transplant, so some T cells may come from the graft donor.

This chain uses TRBV7-3 with TRBJ2-1; no clear D. The CDR3 is 13 residues long. V lost 3 bases to trimming and J lost 5 bases, with 8 bases between them. The V gene's germline CDR1 is SGHTA and CDR2 FQGTGA. The CDR3 is CASSFVANNEQFF. The CDR3 DNA follows: TGTGCCAGCAGCTTTGTGGCCAACAATGAGCAGTTCTTC.

V gene TRBV29-1 combines with J gene TRBJ1-2, with D possibly TRBD1 on 5 matching bases. Trimming removed 2 bases from V and 4 bases from J, with 14 bases in between. The CDR3 sequence is 14 residues long. The germline gives CDR1 SQVTM, CDR2 ANQGSEA. CDR3 loop: CSVERTWGSYGYTF. DNA of the CDR3: TGCAGCGTTGAAAGAACCTGGGGGTCCTATGGCTACACCTTC.

This rearrangement joins TRBV7-6 to TRBJ2-1; 10 bases line up with TRBD2. Per germline, CDR1 SGHVS and CDR2 FNYEAQ. CDR3 size: 16 residues. V dropped 8 bases and J dropped 8; count of bases not matched to a gene: 15. In nucleotides, the CDR3 is TGTGCCAGCGTCCCGGGAGGGCTAGCGGGAGTTCATGAGCAGTTCTTC. This encodes CASVPGGLAGVHEQFF.

This clone was recorded only once. Other DNA sequences in this specimen translate into the identical CDR3. V is TRBV4-2 and J is TRBJ2-7, with unresolved D. CDR3 length equals 17 residues. Germline V gene lookup returns CDR1 LGHNA and CDR2 YNFKEQ. The V end lost 0 bases, the J end lost 2 bases, and 17 bases lay between the germline ends. The CDR3 region has the DNA TGTGCCAGCAGCCAAGATCGAGTGGGTACCTTTACCTACGAGCAGTACTTC. It specifies CASSQDRVGTFTYEQYF.

This chain uses TRBV28 with TRBJ1-5, with D maybe TRBD1 (6 bases). The length of the CDR3 is 20 residues. Germline CDR1 and CDR2: MDHEN and SYDVKM. V was clipped by 3 bases and J by 8 bases, with 32 bases between them. This CDR3 reads CASSFVPLSNKGGGAEPQHF. The CDR3 DNA sequence: TGTGCCAGCAGTTTTGTCCCCCTCAGCAACAAAGGCGGGGGGGCGGAGCCCCAGCATTTT.

V and J are TRBV7-9 and TRBJ1-3; D remains unclear. Trimming removed 7 bases at V and 0 bases at J, with 13 bases between. Germline V gene data show CDR1 as SEHNR and CDR2 as FQNEAQ (reference sequence). This CDR3 is 15 amino acids long. The CDR3 DNA reads TGTGCCAGCACCCCGGGAACGGCCTCTGGAAACACCATATATTTT. The encoded protein is CASTPGTASGNTIYF.

The chain links TRBV19 to TRBJ2-4, with 13 bases lining up with TRBD2. The CDR3 loop spans 19 amino acids. Germline V lookup: CDR1 LNHDA, CDR2 SQIVND (reference sequence). Unmatched junction bases numbered 10, after V lost 5 bases and J lost 0 bases. CDR3 in DNA: TGTGCCAGTAGTTTTCCGGGACTAGCGGGGCCACTAGCCAAAAACATTCAGTACTTC. Translating it yields CASSFPGLAGPLAKNIQYF.

The J gene is TRBJ2-5, the V gene TRBV27; 9 nucleotides agree with TRBD2. The trim removed 1 base at V and 2 bases at J, leaving 11 bases unmatched. The V gene's germline CDR1 is MNHEY and CDR2 SMNVEV (reference sequence). This CDR3 comprises 18 residues. The CDR3 reads CASSLFRVAGEEQETQYF. For the CDR3, the DNA is TGTGCCAGCAGTTTATTTCGGGTAGCGGGAGAGGAGCAAGAGACCCAGTACTTC.

This clone occurred once. This chain links TRBV7-9 with TRBJ1-2, with 7 bases aligning to TRBD1. Per germline, CDR1 SEHNR and CDR2 FQNEAQ (reference sequence). Unmatched junction bases numbered 13, after V lost 5 bases and J lost 7 bases. The CDR3 runs to 15 residues. This CDR3 is CASSERTGETSGYTF. The CDR3 nucleotides read TGTGCCAGCAGCGAGCGGACAGGAGAAACCTCTGGCTACACCTTC. The variable domain in full, completed from reference TRBV7-9 and TRBJ1-2, reads DTGVSQNPRHKITKRGQNVTFRCDPISEHNRLYWYRQTLGQGPEFLTYFQNEAQLEKSRLLSDRFSAERPKGSFSTLEIQRTEQGDSAMYLCASSERTGETSGYTFGSGTRLTVV.

This chain links TRBV5-1 with TRBJ2-5; TRBD2 aligns across 14 bases. Trimming cost V 4 bases and J 4 bases; bases outside gene matches: 3. Germline CDR1 SGHRS, CDR2 YFSETQ. The CDR3 length is 15 residues. The CDR3 here is CASSRTSGGPETQYF. The CDR3 nucleotides read TGCGCCAGCAGCCGGACTAGCGGGGGGCCAGAGACCCAGTACTTC.

This rearrangement joins TRBV11-2 to TRBJ2-5; the D gene is possibly TRBD2 (5 bases). The CDR3 runs to 14 residues. Germline V gives CDR1 SGHAT, CDR2 FQNNGV. V was cut by 1 base and J by 4 bases, with 10 bases left in between. CDR3 protein: CASSLGGPRETQYF. CDR3 DNA: TGTGCCAGCAGCTTAGGAGGGCCCCGAGAGACCCAGTACTTC.

This chain links TRBV12-5 with TRBJ1-1, with D perhaps matching TRBD1 (5 bases). CDR3 length: 14 amino acids. The V gene lost 7 bases and the J gene lost 4 bases, with 16 bases spanning the gap. The V gene's germline CDR1 is LGHNT and CDR2 FRNRAP. The CDR3 region is CASVWGQHSTEAFF. The CDR3 DNA is TGTGCTAGTGTTTGGGGCCAGCACAGCACTGAAGCTTTCTTT. The full variable domain, with the rest looked up from reference TRBV12-5 and TRBJ1-1, is DARVTQTPRHKVTEMGQEVTMRCQPILGHNTVFWYRQTMMQGLELLAYFRNRAPLDDSGMPKDRFSAEMPDATLATLKIQPSEPRDSAVYFCASVWGQHSTEAFFGQGTRLTVV.

The genes are TRBV19 and TRBJ2-5; possibly TRBD2 for D (5 bases). The DNA end lines up better with TRBJ2-7; the J call may be wrong. Germline lookup yields CDR1 LNHDA and CDR2 SQIVND (reference sequence). This CDR3 contains 18 residues. The CDR3 loop reads CASSEKSPLLLVPYEQYF. The CDR3 DNA sequence: TGTGCCAGTAGTGAAAAGAGTCCCCTCCTACTAGTTCCCTACGAGCAGTACTTC.

The chain couples TRBV6-6 to TRBJ1-6, with TRBD1 matching 7 bases. The germline gives CDR1 MNHNY, CDR2 SVGAGI (reference sequence). The CDR3 is 15 amino acids. With 8 bases clipped from V and 15 bases from J, the junction kept 19 bases outside the gene matches. In nucleotides, the CDR3 is TGTGCCAGCCAAGACCAGGACAGGCAGTCTTATCGCCTCCACTTT. Its protein is CASQDQDRQSYRLHF.

This chain joins TRBV29-1 and TRBJ1-2; D gene uncertain. V lost 8 bases, J lost 2 bases, and 15 bases lay in between. CDR3 size: 13 residues. The germline gives CDR1 SQVTM, CDR2 ANQGSEA. The CDR3 bases are TGCAGCTACCGCGAAGACGGAAACTATGGCTACACCTTC. This sequence encodes CSYREDGNYGYTF.

The J gene is TRBJ1-5, the V gene TRBV9; TRBD1 aligns across 8 bases. V was pared by 1 base and J by 3 bases, with 3 bases of the junction left unmatched. Germline CDR1 SGDLS, CDR2 YYNGEE. The length of the CDR3 is 15 residues. CDR3 bases: TGTGCCAGCAGCGTAACAGGGGGAGACAATCAGCCCCAGCATTTT. Translation gives CASSVTGGDNQPQHF.

This clone has more than one count but fewer than ten. The chain combines TRBV6-5 with TRBJ2-6; D is undetermined. CDR1 and CDR2 (germline): MNHEY, SVGAGI. The CDR3 totals 14 residues. Between the trimmed V and J ends, which lost 5 bases and 0 bases, there was a span of 5 bases. CDR3 DNA: TGTGCCAGCAGTGAAGTCTCTGGGGCCAACGTCCTGACTTTC. Protein sequence: CASSEVSGANVLTF.

This sequence joins TRBV5-1 and TRBJ2-2, with D unclear. The CDR3 is 14 amino acids. V was cut by 0 bases and J by 4 bases, with 7 bases left in between. The V gene's germline CDR1 is SGHRS and CDR2 YFSETQ. CDR3 DNA: TGCGCCAGCAGCTTGGCTGGTGGCACCGGGGAGCTGTTTTTT. It codes for CASSLAGGTGELFF. The variable domain in full, with the rest retrieved from reference TRBV5-1 and TRBJ2-2, is KAGVTQTPRYLIKTRGQQVTLSCSPISGHRSVSWYQQTPGQGLQFLFEYFSETQRNKGNFPGRFSGRQFSNSRSEMNVSTLELGDSALYLCASSLAGGTGELFFGEGSRLTVL.

This chain connects TRBV7-7 to TRBJ2-2; tentative D call: TRBD2 (6 bases). Germline V gene data show CDR1 as SSHAT and CDR2 as FNYEAQ (reference sequence). This CDR3 spans 15 amino acids. Trimming took off 5 bases at V and 5 bases at J, with 15 bases between the two ends. Written as DNA, the CDR3 is TGTGCCAGCAGCCCGGGACCACGGGGGACCGGGGAGCTGTTTTTT. Its protein product is CASSPGPRGTGELFF.